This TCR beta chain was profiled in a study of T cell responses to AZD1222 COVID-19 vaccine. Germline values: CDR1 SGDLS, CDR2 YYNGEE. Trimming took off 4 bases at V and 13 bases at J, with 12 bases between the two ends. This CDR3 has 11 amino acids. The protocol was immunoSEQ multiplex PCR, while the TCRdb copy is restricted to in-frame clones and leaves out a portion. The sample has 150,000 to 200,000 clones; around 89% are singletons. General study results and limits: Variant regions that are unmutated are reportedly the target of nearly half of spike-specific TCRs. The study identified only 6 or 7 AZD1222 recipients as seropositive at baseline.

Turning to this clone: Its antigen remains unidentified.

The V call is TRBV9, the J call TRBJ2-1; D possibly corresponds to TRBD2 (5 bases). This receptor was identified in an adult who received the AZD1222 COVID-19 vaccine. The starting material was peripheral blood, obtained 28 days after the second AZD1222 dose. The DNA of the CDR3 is TGTGCCAGCAGCCAAGGCGGAGGACAGTTCTTC. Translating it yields CASSQGGGQFF.